The clone carrying this T cell receptor beta chain has just a few counts. This entry comes from a study of blood T cell repertoires in COVID-19. Across the study: Acute and convalescent COVID-19 samples came from the United States, Italy and Spain. PBMCs, B-cell-depleted T cells, or T cells provided the cDNA or gDNA that made up the material.

Libraries were prepared by immunoSEQ multiplex PCR; TCRdb keeps only in-frame clonotypes and omits some of them. The table has under 500,000 clones, about 90% seen once. The CDR3 is 14 residues long. CDR1 and CDR2 from the germline V gene are SGHKS and YYEKEE (reference sequence). Deletions cut 0 bases from V and 5 bases from J, with 9 bases between. Everyone who took part was roughly 18 to 89 years old, and they came from about two dozen US areas. The chain joins TRBV5-5 to TRBJ1-5, with D unresolved. The specimen sequenced was PBMCs or T cells enriched from blood (not recorded which). This TCR was recovered from a woman aged 18 to 35 with acute COVID-19. The CDR3 sequence: CASSLEGRHQPQHF. DNA for the CDR3: TGTGCCAGCAGCTTGGAAGGGAGGCATCAGCCCCAGCATTTT.